This passage covers 23 T cell receptor beta chains from one sample sequenced in a study of blood T cell repertoires in COVID-19. The protocol was immunoSEQ multiplex PCR, while the TCRdb copy is restricted to in-frame clones and leaves out a portion. The sample comprises 70,000 to 85,000 clones, roughly 90% of which are singletons, and 2.5% to 3.5% rests with the top ten. Sequencing was done on a sample of peripheral blood. These receptors originate from a woman aged 50 to 65 with active or convalescent COVID-19.

The chain couples TRBV4-2 to TRBJ2-3, with D unresolved. The germline CDR1 and CDR2 sequences are LGHNA and YNFKEQ. The V end lost 4 bases, the J end lost 1 base, and 12 bases lay between the germline ends. The CDR3 length is 15 residues. CDR3 bases: TGTGCCAGCAGCCCCCCGGGTGTGGGCACAGATACGCAGTATTTT. Its protein product is CASSPPGVGTDTQYF.

The chain employs TRBV12-5 and TRBJ2-2; 8 nucleotides match TRBD1. CDR3 size: 13 residues. The V gene end was trimmed by 10 bases and the J gene end by 4 bases; junction bases not matched to a gene: 5. CDR1 is LGHNT and CDR2 is FRNRAP in the germline V gene. Here the CDR3 reads CATNRGSTGELFF. In nucleotides, the CDR3 is TGTGCTACCAACAGGGGGAGCACCGGGGAGCTGTTTTTT.

The table lists this clone with a count of one. The chain couples TRBV7-9 to TRBJ1-1; D is possibly TRBD1 (6 bases). The ends were cut back, 5 bases at V and 4 bases at J, with 11 bases in the middle. Germline values: CDR1 SEHNR, CDR2 FQNEAQ (reference sequence). This CDR3 is built from 13 residues. CDR3 nucleotide sequence: TGTGCCAGCAGCCCAGGGGTAAGCACTGAAGCTTTCTTT. It yields the protein CASSPGVSTEAFF.

The chain employs TRBV2 and TRBJ2-1, with 8 bases aligning to TRBD2. J was trimmed by 9 bases and V by 5 bases; bases with no gene match: 3. The CDR3 consists of 12 residues. CDR1 is SNHLY, CDR2 FYNNEI, per germline. This chain's CDR3 is CASSRLAPEQFF. CDR3 sequence (DNA): TGTGCCAGCAGTCGACTAGCGCCTGAGCAGTTCTTC.

The chain joins TRBV19 to TRBJ1-1; the match to TRBD1 covers 7 bases. The germline V gene encodes CDR1 LNHDA and CDR2 SQIVND (reference sequence). The V segment lost 1 base and the J segment 0 bases; nucleotides outside the gene matches: 8. This CDR3 region has 17 residues. The CDR3 loop reads CASSIGGTAPLNTEAFF. CDR3 sequence (DNA): TGTGCCAGTAGTATAGGTGGGACAGCGCCTTTGAACACTGAAGCTTTCTTT.

The J gene is TRBJ2-3, the V gene TRBV7-2; TRBD2 agrees at 9 bases. V trimming: 5 bases; J trimming: 6 bases; junction bases outside the gene matches: 12. Germline V CDR1 and CDR2: SGHTA, FQGNSA. This CDR3 region has 16 residues. The CDR3: CASSPPNSGGADTQYF. The DNA for the CDR3 is TGTGCCAGCAGCCCCCCGAATAGCGGGGGCGCTGATACGCAGTATTTT.

V is TRBV5-1 and J is TRBJ2-3; tentative D call: TRBD1 (6 bases). The length of the CDR3 is 13 residues. Trimming removed 4 bases from V and 2 bases from J, with 8 bases in between. Germline V CDR1 and CDR2: SGHRS, YFSETQ. Here the CDR3 reads CASSRGYTDTQYF. Written as DNA, the CDR3 is TGCGCCAGCAGCAGGGGGTACACAGATACGCAGTATTTT.

The V and J genes are TRBV9 and TRBJ1-2; D might be TRBD1 (6 bases). Deletions cut 4 bases from V and 0 bases from J, with 7 bases between. This CDR3 spans 13 amino acids. Germline CDR1 reads SGDLS; CDR2 reads YYNGEE. CDR3 residues: CASSPGANYGYTF. For the CDR3, the DNA is TGTGCCAGCAGCCCAGGGGCTAACTATGGCTACACCTTC.

This chain joins TRBV27 and TRBJ1-1; 9 bases are a match to TRBD1. From germline, CDR1 is MNHEY and CDR2 SMNVEV (reference sequence). The CDR3 covers 14 residues. Trimming took 5 bases from V and 5 from J; bases not matched to a gene: 6. CDR3 coding DNA: TGTGCCAGCAGTGAACAGGGGGCCAGGACTGAAGCTTTCTTT. It encodes CASSEQGARTEAFF.

The chain combines TRBV4-1 with TRBJ1-3; D is possibly TRBD1 (5 bases). Trimming stripped 0 bases from V and 3 bases from J, with 15 bases between. CDR3 size: 17 residues. Germline loops: CDR1 MGHRA, CDR2 YSYEKL. Here the CDR3 reads CASSQEGVAWGGNTIYF. The DNA for the CDR3 is TGCGCCAGCAGCCAAGAAGGGGTCGCCTGGGGTGGAAACACCATATATTTT.

The chain combines TRBV30 with TRBJ1-6; 9 positions agree with TRBD1. The CDR3 spans 15 residues. After removal of 0 bases from V and 7 bases from J, the junction contained 4 bases not matched to a gene. Germline V CDR1 and CDR2: GTSNPN, SVGIG (reference sequence). The CDR3 coding sequence is TGTGCCTGGAGTGTACTACAGGGGGCAAATTCACCCCTCCACTTT. It is translated as CAWSVLQGANSPLHF.

The J gene is TRBJ2-5, the V gene TRBV6-2 or TRBV6-3; 11 bases line up with TRBD2. The CDR3 consists of 19 residues. Trimming cost V 3 bases and J 2 bases; bases outside gene matches: 14. Germline values: CDR1 MNHEY, CDR2 SVGEGT. The CDR3 loop is CASSYTLAGGLRAQETQYF. The CDR3 nucleotides are TGTGCCAGCAGTTATACGCTAGCGGGGGGCCTCAGGGCGCAAGAGACCCAGTACTTC.

CDR3 coding DNA: TGTGCCAGCAGTCTGGTGAGGATGAACACTGAAGCTTTCTTT. Protein: CASSLVRMNTEAFF. The chain employs TRBV28 and TRBJ1-1; D unresolved. The CDR3 spans 14 residues. The V gene lost 5 bases and the J gene lost 0 bases, with 10 bases spanning the gap. Germline CDR1 MDHEN, CDR2 SYDVKM.

This clone has a handful of counts. The rearrangement links TRBV3-1 (or the pseudogene TRBV3-2) to TRBJ1-5; 7 nucleotides line up with TRBD1. The CDR3 is made up of 19 amino acids. From germline, CDR1 is LGHDT and CDR2 YNNKEL (reference sequence). Unmatched junction bases numbered 16, after V lost 0 bases and J lost 5 bases. CDR3 DNA: TGTGCCAGCAGCCAAGAATATTGGACAGGAACCTCTCGTGATCAGCCCCAGCATTTT. Amino acids: CASSQEYWTGTSRDQPQHF.

The gene calls are TRBV15 and TRBJ2-3; tentative D call: TRBD2 (6 bases). Trimming shortened V by 0 bases and J by 1 base, and 14 bases separated the two germline ends. The CDR3 extends over 17 amino acids. The germline CDR1 and CDR2 sequences are LNHNV and YYDKDF (reference sequence). The CDR3 sequence is CATSRDRGVAGTDTQYF. The CDR3 DNA is TGTGCCACCAGCAGAGATCGGGGAGTAGCGGGCACAGATACGCAGTATTTT.

The chain uses TRBV4-3 and TRBJ1-2; 7 bases are shared with TRBD1. CDR1 and CDR2 (germline): LGHNA, YSLEER. The trim removed 2 bases at V and 3 bases at J, leaving 3 bases unmatched. The CDR3 covers 14 residues. CDR3 amino acids: CASSQLTGDYGYTF. The DNA for the CDR3 is TGCGCCAGCAGCCAACTCACAGGGGACTATGGCTACACCTTC.

This chain links TRBV5-5 with TRBJ1-2; 8 nucleotides line up with TRBD1. V lost 0 bases, J lost 2 bases, and 3 bases stayed unmatched. CDR3 length equals 15 residues. Germline V CDR1 and CDR2: SGHKS, YYEKEE (reference sequence). CDR3 sequence reads: CASSLGWTGNYGYTF. As DNA, the CDR3 is TGTGCCAGCAGCTTGGGGTGGACAGGGAACTATGGCTACACCTTC.

V is TRBV5-6 and J is TRBJ2-7, with TRBD1 identical over 12 bases. Per the germline V gene, CDR1 is SGHDT and CDR2 is YYEEEE. With V trimmed by 4 bases and J by 7 bases, 6 bases remained unmatched. This CDR3 comprises 14 residues. CDR3 region: CASSRDRGHGEQYF. Here the CDR3 DNA reads TGTGCCAGCAGCCGGGACAGGGGGCATGGAGAGCAGTACTTC.

The count of this clone is one. This sequence joins TRBV19 and TRBJ1-4; 9 positions agree with TRBD1. V was clipped by 5 bases and J by 8 bases; unmatched bases: 12. Germline V CDR1 and CDR2: LNHDA, SQIVND (reference sequence). This CDR3 is 16 amino acids long. The CDR3 region has the DNA TGTGCCAGTAGTCCAAGAGCGGGACAGGGAGAAGAAAAACTGTTTTTT. This gives the protein CASSPRAGQGEEKLFF.

This chain uses TRBV5-1 with TRBJ2-3; 7 bases align to TRBD1. After removal of 5 bases from V and 0 bases from J, the junction contained 9 bases not matched to a gene. Looked up from germline, CDR1 is SGHRS and CDR2 is YFSETQ. The CDR3 contains 16 residues. The CDR3, as DNA: TGCGCCAGCAGTCTACAGGGGAATCCTAGCACAGATACGCAGTATTTT. It yields the protein CASSLQGNPSTDTQYF.

The chain employs TRBV10-3 and TRBJ1-1; D not resolved. V was pared by 6 bases and J by 10 bases, with 18 bases between. The CDR3 is 13 residues long. Germline V gives CDR1 ENHRY, CDR2 SYGVKD. The CDR3 coding sequence is TGTGCCATCAGCCGACTTGACGAGGCGGGAGCTTTCTTT. Translated, it gives CAISRLDEAGAFF.

This chain links TRBV6-2 or TRBV6-3 with TRBJ1-1, with unresolved D. The CDR3 loop spans 16 amino acids. With 0 bases removed from V and 6 bases from J, the gap between germline ends came to 17 bases. The germline V gene has CDR1 MNHEY and CDR2 SVGEGT. The CDR3 region has the DNA TGTGCCAGCAGTTACTCACCGTCCGCGGGCGGGTCTGAAGCTTTCTTT. Its translation: CASSYSPSAGGSEAFF.

This clone was counted once. The chain carries TRBV7-9 and TRBJ1-1, with TRBD1 matching 7 bases. This CDR3 comprises 16 residues. From germline, CDR1 is SEHNR and CDR2 FQNEAQ (reference sequence). Trimming cost V 5 bases and J 1 base; bases outside gene matches: 10. CDR3 nucleotides: TGTGCCAGCAGCCCCATCGGGACAGCCAAGAACACTGAAGCTTTCTTT. This encodes CASSPIGTAKNTEAFF.